This T cell receptor beta chain came from a study of neurological immune-mediated disorders. Points from the study as a whole: HTLV-1-associated myelopathy had the most TCR clonal expansion, whereas multiple sclerosis had the least (lower than in healthy controls).

There are many counts of this clonotype. No antigen is known for it. V lost 6 bases and J lost 4, with 13 bases in between. The CDR3 is made up of 14 amino acids. The time point here: longitudinal time-point 3. 5'RACE with 10-nucleotide random UMIs generated the cDNA. TCRdb analysed the 5' RACE reads with MiXCR anew, one entry per CDR3 protein. This sample has roughly 100,000 distinct CDR3 sequences, with 9.5% to 14% found just once. Sequenced material: PBMCs. This sequence originates from a female donor with HTLV-1-associated myelopathy (HAM/TSP). This chain links TRBV12-3 or TRBV12-4 with TRBJ2-1, with a weak D call TRBD2 (6 bases). The CDR3 region has the DNA TGTGCCAGCAGGAGAGCCGGGGGTTACAATGAGCAGTTCTTC. Protein: CASRRAGGYNEQFF.